The 23 T cell receptor beta chains below were found in one sample sequenced in a study of cytotoxic CD8 clonotypes in ibrutinib-treated CLL. TCRdb's copy holds only in-frame clones and misses some; the assay was immunoSEQ multiplex PCR. Here the sample spans more than 200,000 clones, 70% being singletons. Sequenced here: PBMCs, sampled after 12 months of ibrutinib treatment. Receptors originate from a human donor with chronic lymphocytic leukemia.

V is TRBV5-1 and J is TRBJ2-7; D perhaps matches TRBD2 (7 bases). The CDR3 loop spans 16 amino acids. Germline V gene lookup returns CDR1 SGHRS and CDR2 YFSETQ. V gave up 1 base and J gave up 4 bases, with 18 bases separating them. CDR3 coding DNA: TGCGCCAGCAGCTTGTTGTGGGGGGGCCCGAATTACGAGCAGTACTTC. Protein: CASSLLWGGPNYEQYF.

The J gene is TRBJ1-3, the V gene TRBV18; D is undetermined. With 0 bases removed from V and 4 bases from J, the gap between germline ends came to 10 bases. This CDR3 contains 15 residues. Looked up from germline, CDR1 is KGHSH and CDR2 is LQKENI. CDR3 nucleotide sequence: TGTGCCAGCTCACCACCCTATCAACAGGGAAACACCATATATTTT. It specifies CASSPPYQQGNTIYF.

The J gene is TRBJ2-3, the V gene TRBV28; 11 bases agree with TRBD1. The CDR3 consists of 15 residues. Germline lookup yields CDR1 MDHEN and CDR2 SYDVKM. The V and J ends lost 9 bases and 4 bases, in that order; junction bases with no gene match: 9. The CDR3 is CARWSDRGHPDTQYF. CDR3 nucleotide sequence: TGTGCCAGGTGGTCGGACAGGGGGCATCCAGATACGCAGTATTTT.

The J gene is TRBJ2-5, the V gene TRBV6-5; 8 bases are shared with TRBD1. This CDR3 has 14 amino acids. With 6 bases clipped from V and 5 bases from J, the junction kept 8 bases outside the gene matches. Germline V gene sequence: CDR1 MNHEY, CDR2 SVGAGI. CDR3 region: CASSPDRVRETQYF. The CDR3, as DNA: TGTGCCAGCAGCCCGGACAGGGTTCGGGAGACCCAGTACTTC.

The rearrangement uses TRBV9 and TRBJ2-2; D gene unclear. The V and J ends lost 6 bases and 0 bases respectively, with 6 bases between them. This CDR3 contains 13 residues. Germline V gives CDR1 SGDLS, CDR2 YYNGEE. CDR3 in amino acids: CASKQSNTGELFF. The CDR3 DNA reads TGTGCCAGCAAACAGTCGAACACCGGGGAGCTGTTTTTT.

This clone was detected only once. V gene TRBV28 combines with J gene TRBJ2-2; 10 bases match TRBD1. Trimming took 3 bases from V and 4 from J; bases not matched to a gene: 8. CDR3 length: 17 residues. The germline CDR1 and CDR2 sequences are MDHEN and SYDVKM. CDR3 in DNA: TGTGCCAGCAGTTTCGCCTCGACAGGGGGCATCACCGGGGAGCTGTTTTTT. Translated, it gives CASSFASTGGITGELFF. The full variable domain, in which reference TRBV28 and TRBJ2-2 provide the parts outside the CDR3, is DVKVTQSSRYLVKRTGEKVFLECVQDMDHENMFWYRQDPGLGLRLIYFSYDVKMKEKGDIPEGYSVSREKKERFSLILESASTNQTSMYLCASSFASTGGITGELFFGEGSRLTVL.

The chain couples TRBV27 to TRBJ2-3; possible D gene TRBD2, 5 bases. The CDR3 runs 15 residues. The V end was cut by 6 bases, the J end by 2 bases, with 15 bases between. CDR1 MNHEY and CDR2 SMNVEV come from the germline V gene (reference sequence). This chain's CDR3 is CASSPIFGLTDTQYF. The CDR3 DNA is TGTGCCAGCAGCCCGATCTTCGGACTCACAGATACGCAGTATTTT.

This sequence joins TRBV6-1 and TRBJ1-5; possibly TRBD1 for D (5 bases). CDR1 MNHNS and CDR2 SASEGT come from the germline V gene. The CDR3 sequence is 13 residues long. Between the trimmed V and J ends, which lost 11 bases and 3 bases, there was a span of 14 bases. CDR3: CAGGEQNNQPQHF. CDR3 nucleotides: TGTGCCGGGGGAGAGCAGAACAATCAGCCCCAGCATTTT.

The chain employs TRBV5-1 and TRBJ1-2; no firm D call. Trimming left V 0 bases short and J 4 bases short, with 13 bases between. Germline loops: CDR1 SGHRS, CDR2 YFSETQ. There are 15 residues in the CDR3. CDR3 sequence reads: CASSLARGWSYGYTF. As DNA, the CDR3 is TGCGCCAGCAGCTTGGCGCGGGGATGGAGCTATGGCTACACCTTC.

The chain has TRBV27 and TRBJ2-5; D may correspond to TRBD1 or TRBD2 (5 bases each). Germline lookup yields CDR1 MNHEY and CDR2 SMNVEV (reference sequence). This CDR3 is 13 amino acids long. Trimming took off 8 bases at V and 3 bases at J, with 13 bases between the two ends. Here the CDR3 reads CASGTVPKETQYF. The DNA for the CDR3 is TGTGCCAGCGGGACGGTACCCAAAGAGACCCAGTACTTC.

The genes are TRBV18 and TRBJ2-3; 11 bases agree with TRBD2. Germline V gene data show CDR1 as KGHSH and CDR2 as LQKENI. V lost 4 bases to trimming and J lost 5 bases; unmatched junction nucleotides: 2. The CDR3 is made up of 14 amino acids. The CDR3 bases are TGTGCCAGCTCACTCGGACTAGCGGGAGATACGCAGTATTTT. This sequence encodes CASSLGLAGDTQYF.

V usage is TRBV27 and J usage is TRBJ1-2, with D unclear. This CDR3 has 16 amino acids. V was pared by 2 bases and J by 0 bases, with 13 bases between. CDR1 MNHEY and CDR2 SMNVEV come from the germline V gene (reference sequence). This chain's CDR3 is CASSLNARRANYGYTF. The CDR3 nucleotides read TGTGCCAGCAGTTTAAACGCTCGACGGGCTAACTATGGCTACACCTTC.

This clone came up once. The V and J genes are TRBV11-2 and TRBJ2-3; the D gene is possibly TRBD2 (6 bases). Looked up from germline, CDR1 is SGHAT and CDR2 is FQNNGV. Between the trimmed V and J ends, which lost 1 base and 6 bases, there was a span of 11 bases. This CDR3 comprises 14 residues. CDR3: CASSLVGGGDTQYF. CDR3 nucleotide sequence: TGTGCCAGCAGCTTAGTGGGCGGAGGGGATACGCAGTATTTT.

This clone has a handful of counts. The gene calls are TRBV11-1 and TRBJ2-7, with D possibly being TRBD1 (5 bases). The CDR3 consists of 13 residues. Trimming removed 4 bases at V and 2 bases at J, with 9 bases between. Germline CDR1 SGHAT, CDR2 FQDESV (reference sequence). CDR3 sequence: CASSSDSTYEQYF. The CDR3 DNA reads TGTGCCAGCAGCTCCGACAGTACCTACGAGCAGTACTTC. The full variable domain, in which reference TRBV11-1 and TRBJ2-7 provide the parts outside the CDR3, is EAEVAQSPRYKITEKSQAVAFWCDPISGHATLYWYRQILGQGPELLVQFQDESVVDDSQLPKDRFSAERLKGVDSTLKIQPAELGDSAMYLCASSSDSTYEQYFGPGTRLTVT.

There are a few counts of this clone. The chain links TRBV5-6 to TRBJ2-7, with unresolved D. Germline V CDR1 and CDR2: SGHDT, YYEEEE. The length of the CDR3 is 11 residues. V was pared by 5 bases and J by 2 bases, with 5 bases between. The CDR3: CASSRTYEQYF. CDR3 sequence (DNA): TGTGCCAGCAGTCGCACCTACGAGCAGTACTTC. Variable domain in full (rest from reference TRBV5-6 and TRBJ2-7): DAGVTQSPTHLIKTRGQQVTLRCSPKSGHDTVSWYQQALGQGPQFIFQYYEEEERQRGNFPDRFSGHQFPNYSSELNVNALLLGDSALYLCASSRTYEQYFGPGTRLTVT.

The chain links TRBV10-3 to TRBJ1-2; no clear D gene. Trimming took off 6 bases at V and 6 bases at J, with 11 bases between the two ends. This CDR3 spans 12 amino acids. The germline CDR1 and CDR2 sequences are ENHRY and SYGVKD. The CDR3 bases are TGTGCCATCAGCCCCCAAGCGGATGGCTACACCTTC. Its protein product is CAISPQADGYTF.

The V call is TRBV2, the J call TRBJ1-2; D unresolved. Germline assignment: CDR1 SNHLY and CDR2 FYNNEI. The CDR3 is 15 residues long. Trimming left V 7 bases short and J 7 bases short, with 22 bases between. The CDR3 coding sequence is TGTGCCAGCAAGCTCCGCTCGGGAGTTAGTGGTGGCTACACCTTC. This gives the protein CASKLRSGVSGGYTF.

The rearrangement joins TRBV19 to TRBJ1-5, with D hard to call. The CDR3 is made up of 14 amino acids. The V end was cut by 0 bases, the J end by 2 bases, with 5 bases between. Germline V gives CDR1 LNHDA, CDR2 SQIVND (reference sequence). CDR3 sequence reads: CASSIEQGNQPQHF. CDR3 DNA sequence: TGTGCCAGTAGTATAGAGCAGGGCAATCAGCCCCAGCATTTT.

This clone appeared a single time. V and J are TRBV18 and TRBJ2-7; unclear D gene. There are 12 residues in the CDR3. The germline V gene encodes CDR1 KGHSH and CDR2 LQKENI. V was shortened by 4 bases and J by 0 bases, with 4 bases between the two germline ends. The CDR3 DNA reads TGTGCCAGCTCACTTCCCTCCTACGAGCAGTACTTC. Its protein is CASSLPSYEQYF.

The chain joins TRBV5-1 to TRBJ1-1, with D hard to call. There are 11 residues in the CDR3. Germline V gene sequence: CDR1 SGHRS, CDR2 YFSETQ. V lost 2 bases and J 2 bases, leaving 1 base between the germline ends. CDR3: CASSFNTEAFF. In DNA, the CDR3 is TGCGCCAGCAGCTTTAACACTGAAGCTTTCTTT.

V usage is TRBV27 and J usage is TRBJ2-3; either TRBD1 or TRBD2 may fit D (5 bases each). Germline CDR1 MNHEY, CDR2 SMNVEV (reference sequence). Trimming pared 7 bases from V and 3 bases from J, leaving 14 bases between. The CDR3 sequence is 14 residues long. The CDR3 here is CASTRQGATDTQYF. CDR3 DNA sequence: TGTGCCAGCACCCGGCAGGGAGCGACAGATACGCAGTATTTT.

J is TRBJ2-7 and V is TRBV28, with 8 bases lining up with TRBD2. The germline V gene has CDR1 MDHEN and CDR2 SYDVKM. The V gene end was trimmed by 6 bases and the J gene end by 0 bases; junction bases not matched to a gene: 10. The CDR3 runs 16 residues. The CDR3 coding sequence is TGTGCCAGCAGAATGGCCGGGGGGGAACCCTCCTACGAGCAGTACTTC. Encoded protein: CASRMAGGEPSYEQYF.

This clone was found a few times. This chain links TRBV30 with TRBJ2-7; D is unclear. Between the trimmed V and J ends, which lost 7 bases and 6 bases, there was a span of 16 bases. The germline CDR1 and CDR2 sequences are GTSNPN and SVGIG (reference sequence). The CDR3 totals 12 residues. CDR3 coding DNA: TGTGCCTTGTATGCAGGAGCTTCCGAGCAGTACTTC. Amino acids: CALYAGASEQYF.